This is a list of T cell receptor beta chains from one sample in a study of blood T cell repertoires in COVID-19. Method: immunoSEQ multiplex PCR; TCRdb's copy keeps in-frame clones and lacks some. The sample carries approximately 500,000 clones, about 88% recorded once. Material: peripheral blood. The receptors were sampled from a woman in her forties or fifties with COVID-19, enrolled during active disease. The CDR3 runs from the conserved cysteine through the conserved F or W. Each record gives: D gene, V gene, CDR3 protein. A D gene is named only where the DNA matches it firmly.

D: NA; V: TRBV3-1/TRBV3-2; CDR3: CASSQDHRASQFF
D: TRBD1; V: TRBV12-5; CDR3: CASGLVYRGGLINGQNTEAFF
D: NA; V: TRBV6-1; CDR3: CASSEPGHAGYEQYF
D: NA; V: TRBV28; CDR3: CASSGNRGARGDTQYF
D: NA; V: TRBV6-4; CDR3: CAKRRTNNEQFF
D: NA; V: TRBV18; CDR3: CASSPGRRGETQYF
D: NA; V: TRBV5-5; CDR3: CASIKTGGAETQYF
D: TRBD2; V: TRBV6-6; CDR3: CASSFYSSGGRTQYF
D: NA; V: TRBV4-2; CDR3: CASSQDIMQGYGYTF
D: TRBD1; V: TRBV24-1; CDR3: CATAGTADQPQHF